Listed below are T cell receptor beta chains from one sample, sequenced in a study of cytomegalovirus exposure and HLA in healthy donors. The method was immunoSEQ multiplex PCR; TCRdb's version includes in-frame clones alone and lacks a portion of them. The sample records some 170,000 clones, just under 80% being singletons. The sequenced sample consisted of PBMCs. The receptor set was obtained from a man aged 18 to 30 in good health and CMV-seropositive. CDR3s include the opening cysteine and the closing phenylalanine or tryptophan. A D gene is named only where the DNA matches it firmly. Only some rows state a clone size, as once, few, many or a class for expanded clones.

j_call: TRBJ2-7
clone_size: -
v_call: TRBV6-6
d_call: -
cdr3_nt: TGTGCCAGCAGTTTCGGGGAAAGGGACGAGCAGTACTTC
cdr3_aa: CASSFGERDEQYF

j_call: TRBJ2-2
clone_size: once
v_call: TRBV19
d_call: -
cdr3_nt: TGTGCCAGTAGTATAATGGGACTCACCGGGGAGCTGTTTTTT
cdr3_aa: CASSIMGLTGELFF

j_call: TRBJ2-3
clone_size: -
v_call: TRBV2
d_call: -
cdr3_nt: TGTGCCAGCAGTGTTAGTGGGGCCAGCACAGATACGCAGTATTTT
cdr3_aa: CASSVSGASTDTQYF

j_call: TRBJ2-7
clone_size: -
v_call: TRBV7-9
d_call: TRBD1
cdr3_nt: TGTGCCAGCAGCTTCCGGGACAGGGGTTACGAGCAGTACTTC
cdr3_aa: CASSFRDRGYEQYF

j_call: TRBJ1-4
clone_size: -
v_call: TRBV5-1
d_call: -
cdr3_nt: TGCGCCAGCAGCCTAACGAATAATGAAAAACTGTTTTTT
cdr3_aa: CASSLTNNEKLFF

j_call: TRBJ2-7
clone_size: few
v_call: TRBV7-6
d_call: -
cdr3_nt: TGTGCCAGCAGCCTTTCGCCGGGACTCAACTACGAGCAGTACTTC
cdr3_aa: CASSLSPGLNYEQYF

j_call: TRBJ2-7
clone_size: -
v_call: TRBV7-3
d_call: -
cdr3_nt: TGTGCCAGCAGCTTATACGGCGGATCCTACGAGCAGTACTTC
cdr3_aa: CASSLYGGSYEQYF

j_call: TRBJ2-1
clone_size: -
v_call: TRBV10-3
d_call: -
cdr3_nt: TGTGCCATCAGTGACTCTAGCGTGGGCTACAATGAGCAGTTCTTC
cdr3_aa: CAISDSSVGYNEQFF

j_call: TRBJ2-1
clone_size: -
v_call: TRBV19
d_call: TRBD1
cdr3_nt: TGTGCCAGTAGGGGTTCAGGGGGCAATGAGCAGTTCTTC
cdr3_aa: CASRGSGGNEQFF

j_call: TRBJ2-3
clone_size: medium-sized
v_call: TRBV4-1
d_call: -
cdr3_nt: TGCGCCAGCAGGACAGAGTCAGATACGCAGTATTTT
cdr3_aa: CASRTESDTQYF

j_call: TRBJ2-7
clone_size: few
v_call: TRBV23-1
d_call: TRBD1
cdr3_nt: TGCGCCAGCAGTCAGAACCCTCACAGGGGGCCGTGGTACGAGCAGTACTTC
cdr3_aa: CASSQNPHRGPWYEQYF

j_call: TRBJ2-1
clone_size: -
v_call: TRBV10-2
d_call: -
cdr3_nt: TGCGCCAGCACTGGCCAGGGTAAAAACTACAATGAGCAGTTCTTC
cdr3_aa: CASTGQGKNYNEQFF

j_call: TRBJ2-3
clone_size: once
v_call: TRBV28
d_call: -
cdr3_nt: TGTGCCAGCAGTCGAAATGTAGCGGATCTGCAGTATTTT
cdr3_aa: CASSRNVADLQYF

j_call: TRBJ2-1
clone_size: -
v_call: TRBV7-9
d_call: TRBD2
cdr3_nt: TGTGCCAGCAGCTTAGCGGGCGGGGGGGCCGATGAGCAGTTCTTC
cdr3_aa: CASSLAGGGADEQFF

j_call: TRBJ2-7
clone_size: once
v_call: TRBV28
d_call: -
cdr3_nt: TGTGCCAGCCTTCGCGCAGGGTACCCCTACGAGCAGTACTTC
cdr3_aa: CASLRAGYPYEQYF

j_call: TRBJ2-1
clone_size: -
v_call: TRBV7-9
d_call: TRBD1
cdr3_nt: TGTGCCAGCAGCTCCTTCCGGGACAGGGGGCGCAATGAGCAGTTCTTC
cdr3_aa: CASSSFRDRGRNEQFF

j_call: TRBJ2-2
clone_size: -
v_call: TRBV5-5
d_call: TRBD2
cdr3_nt: TGTGCCAGCAGCTTGGAACTAGCGGGAGGGTGGATGTTTTTT
cdr3_aa: CASSLELAGGWMFF

j_call: TRBJ2-2
clone_size: -
v_call: TRBV13
d_call: TRBD1
cdr3_nt: TGTGCCAGCAGCTCCGGGACAGGGTTCACCGGGGAGCTGTTTTTT
cdr3_aa: CASSSGTGFTGELFF

j_call: TRBJ1-3
clone_size: -
v_call: TRBV4-1
d_call: -
cdr3_nt: TGCGCCAGCAGCCAAGAGCGCCGGGGGAACACCATATATTTT
cdr3_aa: CASSQERRGNTIYF

j_call: TRBJ2-7
clone_size: -
v_call: TRBV18
d_call: -
cdr3_nt: TGTGCCAGCTCACCCGCGGAGGGACGCGAGCAGTACTTC
cdr3_aa: CASSPAEGREQYF

j_call: TRBJ1-2
clone_size: -
v_call: TRBV5-1
d_call: TRBD1
cdr3_nt: TGCGCCAGCAGCTTGGAAGGGCCTCCGGGACAGGCGGGCTATGGCTACACCTTC
cdr3_aa: CASSLEGPPGQAGYGYTF

j_call: TRBJ2-3
clone_size: -
v_call: TRBV7-9
d_call: -
cdr3_nt: TGTGCCAGCAGCCACCCTACGGTGACAGATACGCAGTATTTT
cdr3_aa: CASSHPTVTDTQYF

j_call: TRBJ2-1
clone_size: few
v_call: TRBV9
d_call: -
cdr3_nt: TGTGCCAGCAGCGTAGGAATCCTCAGGGGAGATGAGCAGTTCTTC
cdr3_aa: CASSVGILRGDEQFF

j_call: TRBJ2-2
clone_size: -
v_call: TRBV15
d_call: -
cdr3_nt: TGTGCCACCAGCAGCGAGACAGAACACACCGGGGAGCTGTTTTTT
cdr3_aa: CATSSETEHTGELFF

j_call: TRBJ2-7
clone_size: -
v_call: TRBV2
d_call: TRBD2
cdr3_nt: TGTGCCAGCAGCGTTAGCGGGATGGGCGAGCAGTACTTC
cdr3_aa: CASSVSGMGEQYF

j_call: TRBJ2-7
clone_size: -
v_call: TRBV4-1
d_call: -
cdr3_nt: TGCGCCAGCAGCCAATCTCCAGTGGGGGGGCCGGGTTACGAGCAGTACTTC
cdr3_aa: CASSQSPVGGPGYEQYF

j_call: TRBJ2-6
clone_size: -
v_call: TRBV6-1
d_call: TRBD1
cdr3_nt: TGTGCCTCAAGGGGGCCTGGGGCCAACGTCCTGACTTTC
cdr3_aa: CASRGPGANVLTF

j_call: TRBJ2-7
clone_size: -
v_call: TRBV5-1
d_call: -
cdr3_nt: TGCGCCAGCAGCTATGGGCACGGGGACTCCAACATCTACGAGCAGTACTTC
cdr3_aa: CASSYGHGDSNIYEQYF

j_call: TRBJ2-7
clone_size: -
v_call: TRBV6-1
d_call: -
cdr3_nt: TGTGCCAGCAGTGGAGGGGGGGTTGTTAAGACCTACGAGCAGTACTTC
cdr3_aa: CASSGGGVVKTYEQYF

j_call: TRBJ2-3
clone_size: -
v_call: TRBV18
d_call: -
cdr3_nt: TGTGCCAGCTCTCTCACAGATACGCAGTATTTT
cdr3_aa: CASSLTDTQYF

j_call: TRBJ2-7
clone_size: few
v_call: TRBV28
d_call: TRBD1
cdr3_nt: TGTGCCAGCGGGCAGGGGGCTTTACACTCCTACGAGCAGTACTTC
cdr3_aa: CASGQGALHSYEQYF

j_call: TRBJ1-1
clone_size: -
v_call: TRBV6-1
d_call: -
cdr3_nt: TGTGCCAGCAGTGAAGTGGCGGGGCGGGCTTTCTTT
cdr3_aa: CASSEVAGRAFF

j_call: TRBJ1-2
clone_size: -
v_call: TRBV28
d_call: -
cdr3_nt: TGTGCCAGCAGTACAACAGGGCCCTCTAACTATGGCTACACCTTC
cdr3_aa: CASSTTGPSNYGYTF

j_call: TRBJ1-2
clone_size: -
v_call: TRBV5-1
d_call: TRBD1
cdr3_nt: TGCGCCAGCAGCACAGGACAGGGGAACTATGGCTACACCTTC
cdr3_aa: CASSTGQGNYGYTF

j_call: TRBJ2-7
clone_size: -
v_call: TRBV5-5
d_call: TRBD2
cdr3_nt: TGTGCCAGCAGCCCTCCGGGACTAGCCGACGAGCAGTACTTC
cdr3_aa: CASSPPGLADEQYF

j_call: TRBJ1-2
clone_size: -
v_call: TRBV10-3
d_call: -
cdr3_nt: TGTGCCATCAGTGGGGGGACACTGGATGGCTACACCTTC
cdr3_aa: CAISGGTLDGYTF

j_call: TRBJ1-1
clone_size: once
v_call: TRBV6-1
d_call: -
cdr3_nt: TGTGCCGGAGGAGCGAATATGAACACTGAAGCTTTCTTT
cdr3_aa: CAGGANMNTEAFF